The 4 T cell receptor beta chains below all came from one sample that was sequenced in a study of blood T cells in healthy people across ages. Sample-barcoded 5' priming and a J-beta primer mix drove a second PCR of about 7 to 11 cycles. TCRdb re-called the 5' RACE reads through MiXCR, storing one row per CDR3 protein. The table shows around 1,500,000 distinct CDR3 sequences, with 40% to 50% occurring only once. The material sequenced was blood. These receptors were obtained from a young woman in good health.

The gene calls are TRBV20-1 and TRBJ2-1, with 7 positions matching TRBD1. Germline trimming cut 5 bases from V and 7 bases from J; bases unmatched to any gene: 8. This CDR3 contains 13 residues. Germline V gene lookup returns CDR1 DFQATT and CDR2 SNEGSKA (reference sequence). CDR3 in DNA: TGCAGTGCTTTCCGGGACAGAAATAATGAGCAGTTCTTC. It translates to CSAFRDRNNEQFF.

This clonotype was picked up a small number of times. This sequence joins TRBV7-8 and TRBJ1-1; 11 bases align to TRBD1. V lost 2 bases, J lost 6 bases, and 8 bases stayed unmatched. The CDR3 consists of 16 residues. Germline values: CDR1 SGHVS, CDR2 FQNEAQ. CDR3 residues: CASSLPRTGGGPEAFF. Written as DNA, the CDR3 is TGTGCCAGCAGCTTACCCAGGACAGGGGGCGGCCCTGAAGCTTTCTTT.

This clonotype was found a few times. The chain has TRBV10-3 and TRBJ1-1, with TRBD1 as a possible D gene (6 bases). Looked up from germline, CDR1 is ENHRY and CDR2 is SYGVKD. The CDR3 runs 13 residues. V gave up 11 bases and J gave up 2 bases, with 15 bases separating them. The CDR3 here is CAYSRQENTEAFF. As DNA, the CDR3 is TGTGCCTATTCTAGACAGGAAAACACTGAAGCTTTCTTT.

This clonotype was seen repeatedly, ten times or more. The V call is TRBV5-1, the J call TRBJ2-7; D perhaps matches TRBD1 (5 bases). This CDR3 spans 13 amino acids. Germline assignment: CDR1 SGHRS and CDR2 YFSETQ. The V end was cut by 7 bases, the J end by 2 bases, with 13 bases between. CDR3 sequence reads: CASQQQAAYEQYF. The DNA of the CDR3 is TGCGCCAGCCAGCAACAGGCCGCCTACGAGCAGTACTTC.